This T cell receptor (beta chain) was sequenced for a study of CXCR3-negative and CXCR3-positive naive CD8 T cells. Study-wide results and limits: CXCR3-positive naive cells carried more hydrophobic TRB CDR3s than CXCR3-negative ones.

The CDR3 covers 14 residues. Germline V gives CDR1 SEHNR, CDR2 FQNEAQ (reference sequence). To note about this clonotype: The target antigen is unknown.

Libraries of TRB cDNA were made by 5' RACE and carried UMIs. TCRdb re-analyzed the 5' RACE reads; it lists each CDR3 protein once, without DNA. The sample includes about 63,000 distinct CDR3 sequences. The TCR sequence derives from a human donor in good health. Some clones in this sample may be carry-over from other donors' samples. What was sequenced was naive CXCR3+ CD8+ T cells from blood. Subset denoted: CD45RO-CCR7+CD27+CD95- naive CD8+ T cells expressing CXCR3 (TNR3+). This chain connects TRBV7-9 to TRBJ2-4. Here the CDR3 reads CASSPWTSENIQYF.